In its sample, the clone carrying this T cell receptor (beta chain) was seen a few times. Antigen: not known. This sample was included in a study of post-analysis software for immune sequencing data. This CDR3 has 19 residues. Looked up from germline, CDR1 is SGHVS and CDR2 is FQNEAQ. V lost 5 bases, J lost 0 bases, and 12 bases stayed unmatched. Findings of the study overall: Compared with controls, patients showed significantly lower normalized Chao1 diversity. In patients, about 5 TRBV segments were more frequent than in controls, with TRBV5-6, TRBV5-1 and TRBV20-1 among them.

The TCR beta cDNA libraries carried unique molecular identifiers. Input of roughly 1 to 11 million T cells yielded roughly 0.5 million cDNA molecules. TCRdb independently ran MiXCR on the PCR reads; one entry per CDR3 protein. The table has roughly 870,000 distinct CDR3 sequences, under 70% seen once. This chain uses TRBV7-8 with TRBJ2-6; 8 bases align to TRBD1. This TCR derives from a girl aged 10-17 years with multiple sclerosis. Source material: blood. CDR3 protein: CASSLRRTGRSSGANVLTF. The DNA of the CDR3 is TGTGCCAGCAGCCTCCGTCGGACAGGGCGTTCCTCTGGGGCCAACGTCCTGACTTTC.